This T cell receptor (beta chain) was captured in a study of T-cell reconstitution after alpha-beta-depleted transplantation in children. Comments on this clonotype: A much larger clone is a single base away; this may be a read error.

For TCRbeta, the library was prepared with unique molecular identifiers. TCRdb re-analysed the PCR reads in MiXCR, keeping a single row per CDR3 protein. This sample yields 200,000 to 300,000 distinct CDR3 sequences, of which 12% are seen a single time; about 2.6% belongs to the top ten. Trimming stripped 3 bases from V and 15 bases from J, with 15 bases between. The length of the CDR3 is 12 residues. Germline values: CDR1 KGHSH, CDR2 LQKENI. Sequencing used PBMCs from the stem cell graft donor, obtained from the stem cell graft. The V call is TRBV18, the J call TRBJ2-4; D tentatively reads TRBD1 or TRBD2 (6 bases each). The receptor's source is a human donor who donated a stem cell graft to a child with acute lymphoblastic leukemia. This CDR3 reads CASSPYEGGPYF. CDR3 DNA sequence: TGTGCCAGCTCACCTTACGAGGGGGGACCGTACTTC. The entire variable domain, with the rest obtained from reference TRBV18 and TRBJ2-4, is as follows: NAGVMQNPRHLVRRRGQEARLRCSPMKGHSHVYWYRQLPEEGLKFMVYLQKENIIDESGMPKERFSAEFPKEGPSILRIQQVVRGDSAAYFCASSPYEGGPYFGAGTRLSVL.